One sample yielded the 17 T cell receptor beta chains listed below, sequenced in a study of cytomegalovirus exposure and HLA in healthy donors. In the PCR, 60 Vbeta and 13 Jbeta primers were used. The data were produced by immunoSEQ multiplex PCR, yet TCRdb's version contains in-frame clones alone and is incomplete. The profile shows tens of thousands of clones, about 60% of them singletons. The source material was PBMCs. Every receptor here comes from a man in his fifties in good health and CMV-seropositive.

This chain uses TRBV28 with TRBJ2-1, with D maybe TRBD1 (6 bases). Between the trimmed V and J ends, which lost 5 bases and 0 bases, there was a span of 14 bases. This CDR3 contains 16 residues. The germline CDR1 and CDR2 sequences are MDHEN and SYDVKM. CDR3 amino acids: CASSTGQLGSYNEQFF. The CDR3 DNA reads TGTGCCAGCAGTACCGGACAGTTAGGCTCCTACAATGAGCAGTTCTTC.

Only a few counts were recorded for this clone. V and J are TRBV6-5 and TRBJ1-2, with 7 bases fitting TRBD1. The CDR3 length is 14 residues. Germline lookup yields CDR1 MNHEY and CDR2 SVGAGI. Trimming at V came to 4 bases and at J to 2 bases, leaving 4 bases not matched to a gene. CDR3 in DNA: TGTGCCAGCAGTTCGACAGGGACCAACTATGGCTACACCTTC. As protein: CASSSTGTNYGYTF.

J is TRBJ1-2 and V is TRBV9, with D possibly TRBD1 on 5 matching bases. V was clipped by 4 bases and J by 0 bases, with 13 bases between them. This CDR3 contains 15 residues. Germline loops: CDR1 SGDLS, CDR2 YYNGEE. CDR3 sequence reads: CASSPWGDPNYGYTF. CDR3 DNA sequence: TGTGCCAGCAGCCCCTGGGGGGATCCTAACTATGGCTACACCTTC.

The chain recombines TRBV7-2 with TRBJ2-7, with D possibly matching TRBD2 (6 bases). Trimming took 4 bases from V and 6 from J, leaving 13 bases between them. CDR3 length: 13 residues. CDR1 and CDR2 (germline): SGHTA, FQGNSA. CDR3 region: CASSSSALGEQYF. Here the CDR3 DNA reads TGTGCCAGCAGCTCTAGCGCCTTGGGCGAGCAGTACTTC. The full variable domain, with the rest looked up from reference TRBV7-2 and TRBJ2-7, is GAGVSQSPSNKVTEKGKDVELRCDPISGHTALYWYRQSLGQGLEFLIYFQGNSAPDKSGLPSDRFSAERTGGSVSTLTIQRTQQEDSAVYLCASSSSALGEQYFGPGTRLTVT.

In this sample, this clone turned up a few times. V gene TRBV15 combines with J gene TRBJ2-7; D possibly corresponds to TRBD1 (6 bases). The CDR3 length is 15 residues. In germline, CDR1 is LNHNV, CDR2 YYDKDF (reference sequence). Trimming removed 0 bases at V and 1 base at J, with 10 bases between. Here the CDR3 reads CATSRDTQGSYEQYF. CDR3 bases: TGTGCCACCAGCAGAGATACACAGGGTTCCTACGAGCAGTACTTC.

The chain links TRBV4-3 to TRBJ1-1; TRBD1 matches 7 bases. Trimming at V came to 2 bases and at J to 5 bases, leaving 2 bases not matched to a gene. Germline-derived CDR1 and CDR2 are LGHNA and YSLEER. The CDR3 consists of 13 residues. The chain's CDR3 is CASSQNRGTEAFF. The CDR3 nucleotides are TGCGCCAGCAGCCAAAACAGGGGTACTGAAGCTTTCTTT.

This clone was detected a few times. The chain joins TRBV30 to TRBJ2-1, with TRBD2 identical over 7 bases. Germline V gives CDR1 GTSNPN, CDR2 SVGIG (reference sequence). The CDR3 is made up of 13 amino acids. The V gene end was trimmed by 3 bases and the J gene end by 2 bases; junction bases not matched to a gene: 1. The CDR3 DNA is TGTGCCTGGAGCGGGGGGACCTACAATGAGCAGTTCTTC. Translating gives CAWSGGTYNEQFF. The full variable domain, with the rest looked up from reference TRBV30 and TRBJ2-1, is SQTIHQWPATLVQPVGSPLSLECTVEGTSNPNLYWYRQAAGRGLQLLFYSVGIGQISSEVPQNLSASRPQDRQFILSSKKLLLSDSGFYLCAWSGGTYNEQFFGPGTRLTVL.

V usage is TRBV7-9 and J usage is TRBJ2-7, with TRBD1 matching over 8 bases. Germline CDR1 SEHNR, CDR2 FQNEAQ (reference sequence). V lost 6 bases, J lost 3 bases, and 10 bases stayed unmatched. The CDR3 extends over 15 amino acids. CDR3 in DNA: TGTGCCAGCAGTCAAAGGGGGACAGGCTACTACGAGCAGTACTTC. This sequence encodes CASSQRGTGYYEQYF.

The V and J genes are TRBV4-2 and TRBJ1-1; no firm D call. This CDR3 contains 13 residues. Germline CDR1 LGHNA, CDR2 YNFKEQ. Trimming removed 0 bases from V and 1 base from J, with 3 bases in between. DNA of the CDR3: TGTGCCAGCAGCCAAGAGAGGAACACTGAAGCTTTCTTT. It encodes CASSQERNTEAFF.

The chain uses TRBV5-6 and TRBJ1-5, with no clear D. V lost 2 bases and J 2 bases, leaving 8 bases between the germline ends. CDR3 size: 14 residues. Germline CDR1 is SGHDT and CDR2 is YYEEEE. The CDR3 sequence: CASSLKPGNQPQHF. As DNA, the CDR3 is TGTGCCAGCAGCTTAAAACCGGGCAATCAGCCCCAGCATTTT.

V usage is TRBV11-3 and J usage is TRBJ2-5; 9 nucleotides line up with TRBD1. Germline V gene lookup returns CDR1 SGHNT and CDR2 YENEEA. J lost 3 bases, V lost 3 bases, and 8 bases had no gene match. The CDR3 sequence is 16 residues long. The CDR3 region is CASSLGTGKGEETQYF. Here the CDR3 DNA reads TGTGCCAGCAGCTTGGGGACAGGGAAAGGGGAAGAGACCCAGTACTTC.

The CDR3, as DNA: TGCGCCAGCAGCCAGGAGGGACTCGACTACGAGCAGTACTTC. Its translation: CASSQEGLDYEQYF. The chain couples TRBV4-1 to TRBJ2-7; D possibly corresponds to TRBD2 (6 bases). The V gene's germline CDR1 is MGHRA and CDR2 YSYEKL. V dropped 3 bases and J dropped 3 bases, with 12 bases sitting between them. The CDR3 is 14 residues long.

V is TRBV27 and J is TRBJ1-1; the match to TRBD1 covers 7 bases. The CDR3 spans 13 residues. The germline gives CDR1 MNHEY, CDR2 SMNVEV (reference sequence). With V trimmed by 5 bases and J by 3 bases, 3 bases remained unmatched. Here the CDR3 DNA reads TGTGCCAGCAGTCCGACAGGGTACACTGAAGCTTTCTTT. Its protein is CASSPTGYTEAFF.

The chain uses TRBV30 and TRBJ1-1; the D is unclear. Germline V CDR1 and CDR2: GTSNPN, SVGIG (reference sequence). The CDR3 sequence is 13 residues long. Trimming shortened V by 0 bases and J by 4 bases, and 9 bases separated the two germline ends. In DNA form, the CDR3 reads TGTGCCTGGAGTGTAAACGGGAGCACTGAAGCTTTCTTT. Protein product: CAWSVNGSTEAFF.

The CDR3 DNA sequence: TGCAGCGCAACCTATGCCTACGAGCAGTACTTC. It specifies CSATYAYEQYF. The chain joins TRBV29-1 to TRBJ2-7, with D uncertain. Trimming removed 7 bases at V and 2 bases at J, with 9 bases between. Germline lookup yields CDR1 SQVTM and CDR2 ANQGSEA. The CDR3 sequence is 11 residues long.

This clone came up once. The V call is TRBV7-9, the J call TRBJ2-7; TRBD2 agrees at 7 bases. Germline assignment: CDR1 SEHNR and CDR2 FQNEAQ (reference sequence). The CDR3 extends over 13 amino acids. V was pared by 5 bases and J by 1 base, with 2 bases of the junction left unmatched. The CDR3 DNA is TGTGCCAGCAGCATACTAGCGTCCTACGAGCAGTACTTC. Residues: CASSILASYEQYF.

Only a few counts were recorded for this clone. J is TRBJ1-6 and V is TRBV6-1, with 10 bases aligning to TRBD1. Trimming removed 4 bases from V and 6 bases from J; junction bases left unmatched: 9. This CDR3 contains 17 residues. CDR1 and CDR2 (germline): MNHNS, SASEGT. The CDR3 bases are TGTGCCAGCAGTGCGGGCGACAGGGGGCTGGCTAATTCACCCCTCCACTTT. This codes for CASSAGDRGLANSPLHF.